This TCR beta chain was retrieved from a study of shared clonotypes between healthy human individuals. This clone was observed a few times. The antigen remains unidentified. Looked up from germline, CDR1 is LNHDA and CDR2 is SQIVND (reference sequence). V lost 4 bases and J lost 1, with 5 bases in between. CDR3 length equals 13 residues. TCRdb's copy holds only in-frame clones and misses some; the assay was immunoSEQ multiplex PCR. The sample lists about 680,000 clones, about 91% occurring once. In the naive CD8 group, cells lacked CD45RO and were positively selected for CCR7, so terminally differentiated effector memory CD45RA+ cells were left out. Notes on the study in general: Of the naive CD4 clonotypes, roughly 5.2% were shared across four donors.

This sequence was found in a man aged 25 to 45 in good health. Sample: naive CD8+ T cells sorted from blood. J is TRBJ1-5 and V is TRBV19; perhaps TRBD1 as D (5 bases). The CDR3 DNA sequence: TGTGCCAGTAGTAGGGGGAGCAATCAGCCCCAGCATTTT. Protein product: CASSRGSNQPQHF. Full variable domain (rest looked up from reference TRBV19 and TRBJ1-5): DGGITQSPKYLFRKEGQNVTLSCEQNLNHDAMYWYRQDPGQGLRLIYYSQIVNDFQKGDIAEGYSVSREKKESFPLTVTSAQKNPTAFYLCASSRGSNQPQHFGDGTRLSIL.